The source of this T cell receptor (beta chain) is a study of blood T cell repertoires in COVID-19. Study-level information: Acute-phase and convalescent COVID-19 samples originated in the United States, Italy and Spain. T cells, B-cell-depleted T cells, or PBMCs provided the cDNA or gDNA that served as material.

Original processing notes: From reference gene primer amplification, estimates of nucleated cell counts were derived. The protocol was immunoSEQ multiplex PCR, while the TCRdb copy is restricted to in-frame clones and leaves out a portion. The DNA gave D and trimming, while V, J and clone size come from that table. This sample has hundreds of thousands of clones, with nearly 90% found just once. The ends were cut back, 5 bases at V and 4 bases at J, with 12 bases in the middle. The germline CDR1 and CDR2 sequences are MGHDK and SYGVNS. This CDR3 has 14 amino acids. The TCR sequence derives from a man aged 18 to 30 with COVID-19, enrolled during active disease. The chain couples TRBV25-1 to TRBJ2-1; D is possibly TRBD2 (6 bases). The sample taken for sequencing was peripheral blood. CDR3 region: CASSSLAPYNEQFF. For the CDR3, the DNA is TGTGCCAGCAGTTCACTAGCCCCTTACAATGAGCAGTTCTTC.